This T cell receptor beta chain came from a study of blood T cell repertoires in COVID-19. The germline V gene has CDR1 SGHAT and CDR2 FQNNGV. V lost 3 bases and J lost 0, with 12 bases in between. The length of the CDR3 is 17 residues. Here immunoSEQ multiplex PCR was the method, and the copy in TCRdb shows in-frame clones only, minus some. The sample comprises 200,000 to 250,000 clones, 85% to 90% of which are singletons, and more than 3.5% rests with the top ten. Input material: PBMCs or T cells enriched from blood (not recorded which). V is TRBV11-2 and J is TRBJ2-6; possibly TRBD2 for D (6 bases). This TCR derives from a woman in her twenties or thirties who had recovered from COVID-19. The CDR3 loop reads CASSLEGSSSGANVLTF. CDR3 nucleotide sequence: TGTGCCAGCAGCTTGGAGGGATCCTCCTCTGGGGCCAACGTCCTGACTTTC.